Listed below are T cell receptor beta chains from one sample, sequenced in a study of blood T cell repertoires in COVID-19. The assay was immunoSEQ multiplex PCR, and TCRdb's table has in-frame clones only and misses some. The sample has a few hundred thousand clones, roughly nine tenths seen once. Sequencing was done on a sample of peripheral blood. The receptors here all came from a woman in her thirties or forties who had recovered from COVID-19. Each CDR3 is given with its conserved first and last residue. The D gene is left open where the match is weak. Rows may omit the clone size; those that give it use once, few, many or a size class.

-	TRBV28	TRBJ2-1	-	CASSLPGPPYNEQFF	TGTGCCAGCAGTTTACCAGGGCCTCCCTACAATGAGCAGTTCTTC
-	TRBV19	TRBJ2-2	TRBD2	CASSWGGLAGPNTGELFF	TGTGCCAGTAGTTGGGGGGGACTAGCGGGACCGAACACCGGGGAGCTGTTTTTT
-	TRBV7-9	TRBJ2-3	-	CASLVGDSDTQYF	TGTGCCAGCCTAGTGGGGGACTCAGATACGCAGTATTTT
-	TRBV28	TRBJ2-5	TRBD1	CASRLLTGPGETQYF	TGTGCCAGCAGGCTATTGACAGGGCCGGGAGAGACCCAGTACTTC
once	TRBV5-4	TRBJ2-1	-	CASSLRPGHYNEQFF	TGTGCCAGCAGCCTGAGACCGGGACACTACAATGAGCAGTTCTTC
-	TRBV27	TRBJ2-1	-	CASSSVLYNEQFF	TGTGCCAGCAGTTCTGTTCTCTACAATGAGCAGTTCTTC
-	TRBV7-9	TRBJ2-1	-	CASSSGANEQFF	TGTGCCAGCAGCTCAGGGGCCAATGAGCAGTTCTTC
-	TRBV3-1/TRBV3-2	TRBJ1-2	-	CASSQGEVKLLYGYTF	TGTGCCAGCAGCCAAGGGGAGGTAAAACTACTCTATGGCTACACCTTC
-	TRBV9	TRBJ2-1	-	CASSVILGGDNEQFF	TGTGCCAGCAGCGTAATACTTGGAGGAGACAATGAGCAGTTCTTC
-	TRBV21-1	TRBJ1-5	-	CASSKRRGQGRSSNQPQHF	TGTGCCAGCAGCAAAAGACGAGGACAGGGTAGGTCGAGTAATCAGCCCCAGCATTTT
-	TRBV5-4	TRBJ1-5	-	CASSLAGGDQPQHF	TGTGCCAGCAGCTTGGCTGGGGGGGATCAGCCCCAGCATTTT
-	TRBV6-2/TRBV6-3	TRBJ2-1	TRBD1	CASSHWQGTGVREQFF	TGTGCCAGCAGTCATTGGCAGGGGACAGGGGTCCGTGAGCAGTTCTTC
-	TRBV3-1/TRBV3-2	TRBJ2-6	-	CASSRASRSGANVLTF	TGTGCCAGCAGCCGCGCGAGCCGCTCTGGGGCCAACGTCCTGACTTTC
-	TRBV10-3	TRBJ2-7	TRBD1	CAIGDREGEQYF	TGTGCCATCGGGGACAGGGAGGGCGAGCAGTACTTC
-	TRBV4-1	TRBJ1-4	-	CASSQALQGGNEKLFF	TGCGCCAGCAGCCAAGCCTTGCAGGGTGGGAATGAAAAACTGTTTTTT
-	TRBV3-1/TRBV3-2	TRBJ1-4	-	CASSQERGSNEKLFF	TGTGCCAGCAGCCAAGAACGGGGGTCAAATGAAAAACTGTTTTTT
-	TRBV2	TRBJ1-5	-	CASNRGSNQPQHF	TGTGCCAGCAACAGAGGGTCCAATCAGCCCCAGCATTTT
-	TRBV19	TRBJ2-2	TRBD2	CASSVTGTSGGGELFF	TGTGCCAGTAGTGTCACCGGGACTAGCGGTGGCGGGGAGCTGTTTTTT
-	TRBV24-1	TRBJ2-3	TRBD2	CATSGGLAESTDTQYF	TGTGCCACCAGTGGCGGACTAGCGGAAAGCACAGATACGCAGTATTTT
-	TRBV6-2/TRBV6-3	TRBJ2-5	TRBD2	CASSYTGRTSGSLETQYF	TGTGCCAGCAGTTACACCGGGAGGACTAGCGGGAGCTTGGAGACCCAGTACTTC
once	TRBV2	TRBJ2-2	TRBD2	CASSDTSGRGGELFF	TGTGCCAGCAGTGACACTAGCGGGAGAGGCGGGGAGCTGTTTTTT
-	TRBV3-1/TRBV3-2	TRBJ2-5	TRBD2	CASSHGEAGVEETQYF	TGTGCCAGCAGCCATGGTGAGGCGGGAGTTGAAGAGACCCAGTACTTC
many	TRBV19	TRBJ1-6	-	CASSRSGQSNSPLHF	TGTGCCAGTAGTAGGAGTGGACAGTCTAATTCACCCCTCCACTTT
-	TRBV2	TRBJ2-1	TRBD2	CASTSGRNYNEQFF	TGTGCCAGCACTAGCGGGAGAAACTACAATGAGCAGTTCTTC
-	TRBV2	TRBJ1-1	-	CASRTGYEAFF	TGTGCCAGCAGGACAGGATATGAAGCTTTCTTT
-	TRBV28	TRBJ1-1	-	CASSLSGSRQNTEAFF	TGTGCCAGCAGTTTAAGCGGGTCAAGACAGAACACTGAAGCTTTCTTT
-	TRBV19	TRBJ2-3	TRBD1	CASSTNRGPDTQYF	TGTGCCAGTAGTACCAACAGGGGCCCAGATACGCAGTATTTT
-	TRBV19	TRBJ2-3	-	CASSTQGDTQYF	TGTGCCAGTAGCACACAGGGCGATACGCAGTATTTT
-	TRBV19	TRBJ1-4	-	CASSETSTNEKLFF	TGTGCCAGTAGTGAAACTTCAACTAATGAAAAACTGTTTTTT
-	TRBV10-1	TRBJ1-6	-	CASSELRRNSPLHF	TGCGCCAGCAGTGAATTACGGCGGAATTCACCCCTCCACTTT
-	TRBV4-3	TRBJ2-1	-	CASSQEGRYNEQFF	TGCGCCAGCAGCCAGGAAGGGAGGTACAATGAGCAGTTCTTC
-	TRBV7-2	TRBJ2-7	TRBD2	CASSSQTSGGFYEQYF	TGTGCCAGCAGCTCGCAAACTAGCGGGGGGTTTTACGAGCAGTACTTC
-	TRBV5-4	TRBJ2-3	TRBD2	CASSKTSGGLDTQYF	TGTGCCAGCAGCAAGACTAGCGGGGGGTTAGATACGCAGTATTTT
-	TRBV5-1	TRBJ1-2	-	CASSLDVGQGFGYTF	TGCGCCAGCAGCTTGGATGTTGGTCAGGGGTTTGGCTACACCTTC